The 30 T cell receptor beta chains in this list originate from one sample, sequenced in a study of T cells in pancreatic ductal adenocarcinoma. Surgery without prior neoadjuvant therapy was the treatment of the selected pancreatic ductal adenocarcinoma patients. TCRdb's copy holds only in-frame clones and misses some; the assay was immunoSEQ multiplex PCR. The table has roughly 17,000 clones, more than 70% seen once; the top ten hold 0.94%. Sequenced input: PBMCs. All receptors derive from a human donor with pancreatic ductal adenocarcinoma.

The CDR3 DNA reads TGTGCCAGCAGCCCCCGGGACAGGGTATACACCGGGGAGCTGTTTTTT. It is translated as CASSPRDRVYTGELFF. This chain connects TRBV5-6 to TRBJ2-2; 9 nucleotides align to TRBD1. The V gene end was trimmed by 4 bases and the J gene end by 3 bases; junction bases not matched to a gene: 7. There are 16 residues in the CDR3. CDR1 is SGHDT, CDR2 YYEEEE, per germline.

This chain connects TRBV7-2 to TRBJ1-5, with TRBD1 matching 7 bases. Germline CDR1 reads SGHTA; CDR2 reads FQGNSA. The CDR3 runs 15 residues. Unmatched junction bases numbered 6, after V lost 4 bases and J lost 3 bases. The CDR3 DNA reads as TGTGCCAGCAGCTCCGTGACAGGGCCCAATCAGCCCCAGCATTTT. This translates into CASSSVTGPNQPQHF.

Written as DNA, the CDR3 is TGCAGCTCAACGGGTTGGAGCGGGGGCACAGATACGCAGTATTTT. This encodes CSSTGWSGGTDTQYF. This chain connects TRBV29-1 to TRBJ2-3, with TRBD2 matching over 7 bases. The V segment lost 8 bases and the J segment 1 base; nucleotides outside the gene matches: 12. The CDR3 covers 15 residues. From germline, CDR1 is SQVTM and CDR2 ANQGSEA.

The chain recombines TRBV10-3 with TRBJ1-5; 9 bases fit TRBD1. V shed 10 bases, J shed 7 bases, and the junction held 11 bases outside the gene matches. Germline assignment: CDR1 ENHRY and CDR2 SYGVKD. The CDR3 contains 14 residues. The CDR3 protein is CATQSRDRDQPQHF. CDR3 sequence (DNA): TGTGCCACCCAGTCACGGGACAGGGACCAGCCCCAGCATTTT.

In this sample, this clone turned up once. The chain employs TRBV11-3 and TRBJ2-2; 12 bases map to TRBD1. The CDR3 spans 18 residues. Per germline, CDR1 SGHNT and CDR2 YENEEA. The ends lost 6 bases at V and 7 bases at J; junction bases unmatched: 15. The CDR3 protein is CASSPRPPGQGADGELFF. For the CDR3, the DNA is TGTGCCAGCAGTCCCCGCCCCCCGGGACAGGGGGCCGACGGGGAGCTGTTTTTT.

The rearrangement joins TRBV4-1 to TRBJ2-5; 10 bases match TRBD2. The CDR3 extends over 17 amino acids. From germline, CDR1 is MGHRA and CDR2 YSYEKL. With 0 bases clipped from V and 7 bases from J, the junction kept 11 bases outside the gene matches. The CDR3 sequence is CASSQDLSGGAVGTQYF. CDR3 in DNA: TGCGCCAGCAGCCAAGATTTAAGCGGGGGGGCCGTAGGGACCCAGTACTTC.

The chain links TRBV5-4 to TRBJ1-1, with 8 bases matching TRBD1. J gave up 3 bases and V 7 bases, and 8 bases lay outside the gene matches. The CDR3 loop spans 14 amino acids. CDR1 is SGHNT, CDR2 YYREEE, per germline (reference sequence). CDR3 in amino acids: CASSRGQGDTEAFF. The DNA of the CDR3 is TGTGCCAGCTCCAGGGGGCAGGGGGACACTGAAGCTTTCTTT.

The rearrangement uses TRBV4-1 and TRBJ1-3; 7 bases are a match to TRBD1. The CDR3 spans 16 residues. Unmatched junction bases numbered 4, after V lost 2 bases and J lost 0 bases. CDR1 and CDR2 from the germline V gene are MGHRA and YSYEKL. The DNA of the CDR3 is TGCGCCAGCAGCCAATCAGGGGGGACCTCTGGAAACACCATATATTTT. This codes for CASSQSGGTSGNTIYF.

This clone was picked up one time. The chain links TRBV5-3 to TRBJ1-1, with TRBD1 identical over 10 bases. TRBV5-3 is filed as an ORF, its function uncertain. This CDR3 is 13 amino acids long. Germline trimming cut 4 bases from V and 7 bases from J; bases unmatched to any gene: 4. The CDR3 spells CARSPDRGYEAFF. DNA for the CDR3: TGTGCCAGAAGCCCGGACAGGGGGTATGAAGCTTTCTTT.

V gene TRBV2 combines with J gene TRBJ2-7; tentative D call: TRBD2 (6 bases). Germline V gene sequence: CDR1 SNHLY, CDR2 FYNNEI. V was pared by 8 bases and J by 2 bases, with 16 bases between. The CDR3 loop spans 14 amino acids. The CDR3 is CASEGPGEAYEQYF. In DNA, the CDR3 is TGTGCCAGCGAAGGGCCGGGGGAAGCCTACGAGCAGTACTTC.

The chain uses TRBV28 and TRBJ2-5; 8 bases fit TRBD2. V gave up 6 bases and J gave up 11 bases; unmatched junction bases: 14. The CDR3 covers 14 residues. Germline V gene data show CDR1 as MDHEN and CDR2 as SYDVKM. The CDR3 loop is CASSPGRGAREQYF. The CDR3 region has the DNA TGTGCCAGCAGCCCTGGGCGGGGGGCTAGAGAGCAGTACTTC.

The rearrangement links TRBV7-3 to TRBJ2-5; 8 nucleotides agree with TRBD1. Looked up from germline, CDR1 is SGHTA and CDR2 is FQGTGA. This CDR3 comprises 14 residues. After removal of 5 bases from V and 5 bases from J, the junction contained 7 bases not matched to a gene. CDR3 loop: CASSRTGSLETQYF. In DNA form, the CDR3 reads TGTGCCAGCAGCCGGACAGGGAGTTTGGAGACCCAGTACTTC.

CDR3 loop: CASSVTRTGGGLKAFF. CDR3 sequence (DNA): TGTGCCAGCAGTGTTACTCGGACAGGGGGCGGGCTAAAAGCTTTCTTT. The chain recombines TRBV6-1 with TRBJ1-1; 11 bases line up with TRBD1. Per germline, CDR1 MNHNS and CDR2 SASEGT. Trimming took 4 bases from V and 9 from J; bases not matched to a gene: 13. The CDR3 has 16 residues.

This rearrangement joins TRBV5-1 to TRBJ1-1; 9 nucleotides align to TRBD1. The CDR3 loop spans 16 amino acids. Germline-derived CDR1 and CDR2 are SGHRS and YFSETQ. The J segment lost 5 bases and the V segment lost 2 bases, leaving 10 bases of the junction unmatched. The CDR3 here is CASSLQGASYGTEAFF. CDR3 sequence (DNA): TGCGCCAGCAGCTTACAGGGGGCAAGTTACGGAACTGAAGCTTTCTTT.

The chain combines TRBV28 with TRBJ2-7, with a weak D call TRBD2 (6 bases). The germline V gene encodes CDR1 MDHEN and CDR2 SYDVKM. V lost 4 bases to trimming and J lost 0 bases, with 19 bases between them. The CDR3 covers 17 residues. CDR3 sequence reads: CASSSPPGSTSSYEQYF. Written as DNA, the CDR3 is TGTGCCAGCAGTTCTCCCCCCGGGAGCACGAGCTCCTACGAGCAGTACTTC.

This rearrangement joins TRBV7-9 to TRBJ2-3, with 7 positions matching TRBD1. The V and J ends lost 0 bases and 2 bases, in that order; junction bases with no gene match: 14. Looked up from germline, CDR1 is SEHNR and CDR2 is FQNEAQ (reference sequence). The CDR3 contains 19 residues. The DNA of the CDR3 is TGTGCCAGCAGCTTAGCGGCGGAGACAGGGTTCCTCCCCACAGATACGCAGTATTTT. It specifies CASSLAAETGFLPTDTQYF.

The J gene is TRBJ2-5, the V gene TRBV7-7, with 7 bases lining up with TRBD1. Germline V gene sequence: CDR1 SSHAT, CDR2 FNYEAQ (reference sequence). V trimming: 0 bases; J trimming: 4 bases; junction bases outside the gene matches: 5. The CDR3 is made up of 15 amino acids. The CDR3 protein is CASSLAPGGIETQYF. The CDR3 nucleotides are TGTGCCAGCAGCTTAGCCCCAGGGGGTATAGAGACCCAGTACTTC.

The chain joins TRBV2 to TRBJ1-2; 7 bases agree with TRBD1. Germline V lookup: CDR1 SNHLY, CDR2 FYNNEI. Losses at the gene ends were 8 bases for V and 6 bases for J; bases not matched to a gene: 15. The length of the CDR3 is 15 residues. As DNA, the CDR3 is TGTGCCAGCCTCAAAGACCCGGAGGGGGCCAATGGCTACACCTTC. The encoded protein is CASLKDPEGANGYTF.

This chain links TRBV5-1 with TRBJ2-1; no clear D gene. Germline values: CDR1 SGHRS, CDR2 YFSETQ. The CDR3 is 12 residues long. V shed 0 bases and J shed 9 bases, with 7 bases lying between them. In DNA form, the CDR3 reads TGCGCCAGCAGCTTGGATTATCCTGAGCAGTTCTTC. Translated: CASSLDYPEQFF.

The chain joins TRBV5-6 to TRBJ1-1, with D perhaps TRBD1 (5 bases). CDR1 SGHDT and CDR2 YYEEEE come from the germline V gene. The CDR3 has 12 amino acids. Trimming cost V 0 bases and J 11 bases, with 11 bases left between them. CDR3 coding DNA: TGTGCCAGCAGCTTGGGGACATTGCACGCTTTCTTT. This sequence encodes CASSLGTLHAFF.

This clone was detected only once. V and J are TRBV28 and TRBJ2-4; D is possibly TRBD2 (6 bases). The V end lost 3 bases, the J end lost 0 bases, and 12 bases lay between the germline ends. Germline-derived CDR1 and CDR2 are MDHEN and SYDVKM. CDR3 size: 16 residues. DNA of the CDR3: TGTGCCAGCAGTTTTGGGACTCTACTAGCCAAAAACATTCAGTACTTC. Translating gives CASSFGTLLAKNIQYF.

This chain uses TRBV19 with TRBJ2-2, with D tentatively TRBD1 (7 bases). The CDR3 sequence is 15 residues long. The germline gives CDR1 LNHDA, CDR2 SQIVND (reference sequence). V was clipped by 3 bases and J by 7 bases, with 15 bases between them. The CDR3 loop reads CASSIPGQRVGELFF. The DNA of the CDR3 is TGTGCCAGTAGTATCCCGGGACAGCGGGTCGGGGAGCTGTTTTTT.

V gene TRBV11-2 combines with J gene TRBJ1-2; D unclear. The CDR3 runs to 13 residues. Germline V CDR1 and CDR2: SGHAT, FQNNGV. Trimming stripped 5 bases from V and 7 bases from J, with 14 bases between. In nucleotides, the CDR3 is TGTGCCAGCAGCCCAGAACGGAGTTTTGGCTACACCTTC. This gives the protein CASSPERSFGYTF.

The rearrangement uses TRBV27 and TRBJ2-4; D uncertain. V was trimmed by 4 bases and J by 6 bases, leaving 13 bases between them. The CDR3 extends over 14 amino acids. The germline V gene encodes CDR1 MNHEY and CDR2 SMNVEV (reference sequence). The CDR3 spells CASSSRSGGNIQYF. CDR3 sequence (DNA): TGTGCCAGCAGTTCCCGGTCTGGTGGAAACATTCAGTACTTC.

This clone was observed a handful of times. The rearrangement joins TRBV4-3 to TRBJ2-7; 11 bases are a match to TRBD1. The CDR3 extends over 14 amino acids. Germline V gene lookup returns CDR1 LGHNA and CDR2 YSLEER. Unmatched junction bases numbered 3, after V lost 4 bases and J lost 4 bases. CDR3 sequence (DNA): TGCGCCAGCAGCCCCGGGACAGGGGGTTACGAGCAGTACTTC. It translates to CASSPGTGGYEQYF.

The genes are TRBV9 and TRBJ1-2; possible D gene TRBD1, 5 bases. The length of the CDR3 is 15 residues. V was pared by 0 bases and J by 6 bases, with 15 bases between. Germline CDR1 reads SGDLS; CDR2 reads YYNGEE. CDR3 DNA sequence: TGTGCCAGCAGCGTAGAAGGGCAGGGAATCAATGGCTACACCTTC. Translation: CASSVEGQGINGYTF.

The J gene is TRBJ1-2, the V gene TRBV27; TRBD1 matches at 8 bases. The CDR3 spans 13 residues. Germline values: CDR1 MNHEY, CDR2 SMNVEV (reference sequence). V dropped 2 bases and J dropped 8; count of bases not matched to a gene: 4. The CDR3 DNA follows: TGTGCCAGCAGTTTACCAGGGGGCGCGGGCTACACCTTC. Translated, it gives CASSLPGGAGYTF.

The V call is TRBV4-3, the J call TRBJ1-2; 11 bases fit TRBD1. The CDR3 runs to 15 residues. CDR1 is LGHNA, CDR2 YSLEER, per germline. After removal of 2 bases from V and 6 bases from J, the junction contained 5 bases not matched to a gene. The CDR3 DNA reads TGCGCCAGCAGCCAACTTCGGGGACAGGGGGATGGCTACACCTTC. The encoded protein is CASSQLRGQGDGYTF.

This clone occurred a few times. The chain is built from TRBV15 and TRBJ1-6, with 9 nucleotides matching TRBD1. V was pared by 3 bases and J by 10 bases, with 4 bases of the junction left unmatched. The CDR3 extends over 14 amino acids. Per germline, CDR1 LNHNV and CDR2 YYDKDF (reference sequence). The CDR3 loop reads CATSRDRGGSPLHF. The CDR3 DNA follows: TGTGCCACCAGCAGGGACAGGGGCGGATCACCCCTCCACTTT. The variable domain in full, with the rest retrieved from reference TRBV15 and TRBJ1-6, is DAMVIQNPRYQVTQFGKPVTLSCSQTLNHNVMYWYQQKSSQAPKLLFHYYDKDFNNEADTPDNFQSRRPNTSFCFLDIRSPGLGDTAMYLCATSRDRGGSPLHFGNGTRLTVT.

This clone was seen only a few times. The gene calls are TRBV5-8 and TRBJ1-3, with D hard to call. Trimming cost V 0 bases and J 0 bases, with 10 bases left between them. The CDR3 length is 16 residues. CDR1 is SGHTS and CDR2 is YDEGEE in the germline V gene. The CDR3 protein is CASSLGSYDSGNTIYF. In nucleotides, the CDR3 is TGTGCCAGCAGCTTGGGCAGTTATGACTCTGGAAACACCATATATTTT.